This entry lists 32 T cell receptor beta chains sequenced from one sample in a study of T-cell memory formation after mild COVID-19. TCRdb processed the 5' RACE reads anew with MiXCR; each CDR3 protein has one entry. Here the sample spans some 600,000 distinct CDR3 sequences, about 18% being singletons. The specimen sequenced was PBMCs or a T cell subset sorted from them (not recorded which). Receptors were obtained from an adult woman who had mild COVID-19 (a few samples of this study predate the infection). Cell type and time point are not known.

The chain joins TRBV7-2 to TRBJ1-1, with D perhaps TRBD1 (6 bases). Trimming shortened V by 5 bases and J by 7 bases, and 26 bases separated the two germline ends. CDR1 SGHTA and CDR2 FQGNSA come from the germline V gene. The CDR3 runs to 17 residues. The CDR3 spells CASSPWDITDRGDEAFF. CDR3 nucleotide sequence: TGTGCCAGCAGCCCGTGGGACATTACGGATCGAGGTGATGAAGCTTTCTTT. The full variable domain, in which reference TRBV7-2 and TRBJ1-1 provide the parts outside the CDR3, is GAGVSQSPSNKVTEKGKDVELRCDPISGHTALYWYRQSLGQGLEFLIYFQGNSAPDKSGLPSDRFSAERTGGSVSTLTIQRTQQEDSAVYLCASSPWDITDRGDEAFFGQGTRLTVV.

The genes are TRBV7-2 and TRBJ2-1, with D tentatively TRBD2 (5 bases). Germline V lookup: CDR1 SGHTA, CDR2 FQGNSA. V lost 5 bases and J 16 bases, leaving 18 bases between the germline ends. The CDR3 is 12 amino acids. The CDR3 spells CASSRPRGPNFF. The CDR3 nucleotides read TGTGCCAGCAGCCGCCCTCGGGGTCCTAACTTCTTC.

This clonotype was found a few times. The V gene is TRBV6-5, the J gene TRBJ2-7, with 9 positions matching TRBD1. From germline, CDR1 is MNHEY and CDR2 SVGAGI. This CDR3 comprises 17 residues. V was clipped by 4 bases and J by 0 bases; unmatched bases: 10. This CDR3 reads CASSWSPPGQGSYEQYF. In nucleotides, the CDR3 is TGTGCCAGCAGTTGGTCACCGCCGGGACAGGGCTCCTACGAGCAGTACTTC.

The rearrangement joins TRBV7-2 to TRBJ2-3; 10 bases align to TRBD2. V was clipped by 5 bases and J by 5 bases; unmatched bases: 4. The CDR3 covers 14 residues. Germline lookup yields CDR1 SGHTA and CDR2 FQGNSA. The CDR3 region is CASSRGTSEDTQYF. CDR3 nucleotide sequence: TGTGCCAGCAGCCGAGGGACTAGCGAAGATACGCAGTATTTT.

This clonotype showed up just a few times. This chain joins TRBV5-1 and TRBJ1-5; D is possibly TRBD1 (5 bases). The CDR3 runs 15 residues. The V and J ends lost 6 bases and 5 bases respectively, with 18 bases between them. Germline V gives CDR1 SGHRS, CDR2 YFSETQ. CDR3 amino acids: CASISGEVADQPQHF. The CDR3 coding sequence is TGCGCCAGCATCTCGGGGGAGGTGGCTGATCAGCCCCAGCATTTT.

This clonotype was seen at least ten times. The chain has TRBV4-1 and TRBJ2-3, with D maybe TRBD1 (6 bases). Germline values: CDR1 MGHRA, CDR2 YSYEKL. This CDR3 comprises 15 residues. V gave up 0 bases and J gave up 2 bases, with 9 bases separating them. CDR3 sequence reads: CASSQDQGPTDTQYF. As DNA, the CDR3 is TGCGCCAGCAGCCAAGATCAGGGGCCCACAGATACGCAGTATTTT.

V usage is TRBV20-1 and J usage is TRBJ1-3; 9 bases match TRBD1. The CDR3 has 16 residues. CDR1 is DFQATT, CDR2 SNEGSKA, per germline (reference sequence). V dropped 0 bases and J dropped 2; count of bases not matched to a gene: 5. This chain's CDR3 is CSARDGDRVAGNTIYF. DNA of the CDR3: TGCAGTGCTAGAGATGGGGACAGGGTCGCTGGAAACACCATATATTTT.

This chain joins TRBV29-1 and TRBJ1-4; D gene unclear. Between the trimmed V and J ends, which lost 1 base and 2 bases, there was a span of 5 bases. Germline V lookup: CDR1 SQVTM, CDR2 ANQGSEA. The CDR3 totals 13 residues. The CDR3 bases are TGCAGCGTTGAAGTACTGACTAATGAAAAACTGTTTTTT. This encodes CSVEVLTNEKLFF.

The chain combines TRBV3-1 with TRBJ1-3; TRBD1 agrees at 7 bases. The V segment lost 5 bases and the J segment 4 bases; nucleotides outside the gene matches: 8. CDR3 length: 15 residues. Per the germline V gene, CDR1 is LGHDT and CDR2 is YNNKEL (reference sequence). The CDR3 bases are TGTGCCAGCAGCGTCGGGACAGCACGGGGAAACACCATATATTTT. It codes for CASSVGTARGNTIYF.

This clonotype was found many times. The chain couples TRBV6-2 or TRBV6-3 to TRBJ2-7; D is undetermined. Germline V gene lookup returns CDR1 MNHEY and CDR2 SVGEGT. The CDR3 runs to 14 residues. V was cut by 2 bases and J by 0 bases, with 8 bases left in between. CDR3 coding DNA: TGTGCCAGCAGTTACGACCCCAGCTCCTACGAGCAGTACTTC. Translated: CASSYDPSSYEQYF.

This rearrangement joins TRBV29-1 to TRBJ2-6; the D gene is possibly TRBD1 (5 bases). Trimming removed 7 bases from V and 0 bases from J, with 16 bases in between. The CDR3 runs 16 residues. CDR1 is SQVTM and CDR2 is ANQGSEA in the germline V gene. In nucleotides, the CDR3 is TGCAGCGCGTTAGGCCCAGGGTTCTCTGGGGCCAACGTCCTGACTTTC. The encoded protein is CSALGPGFSGANVLTF.

This clonotype was seen a few times. This chain joins TRBV20-1 and TRBJ2-7; 12 nucleotides align to TRBD2. Trimming cost V 6 bases and J 3 bases; bases outside gene matches: 6. CDR3 length equals 14 residues. From germline, CDR1 is DFQATT and CDR2 SNEGSKA (reference sequence). Written as DNA, the CDR3 is TGCAGTGCCGAACGGACTAGCGGGATCTACGAGCAGTACTTC. This encodes CSAERTSGIYEQYF.

This chain connects TRBV4-1 to TRBJ2-2; 7 nucleotides line up with TRBD2. The germline V gene encodes CDR1 MGHRA and CDR2 YSYEKL. The V segment lost 3 bases and the J segment 1 base; nucleotides outside the gene matches: 11. This CDR3 has 18 residues. Here the CDR3 DNA reads TGCGCCAGCAGCCACCCCCGGGAGATAGCGGGGAACACCGGGGAGCTGTTTTTT. This codes for CASSHPREIAGNTGELFF.

The genes are TRBV4-3 and TRBJ2-5; maybe TRBD1 (5 bases). Germline CDR1 and CDR2: LGHNA and YSLEER. V was trimmed by 0 bases and J by 4 bases, leaving 9 bases between them. This CDR3 is built from 14 residues. The CDR3 nucleotides read TGCGCCAGCAGCCAAGATGTTAGGGGAGAGACCCAGTACTTC. Its protein is CASSQDVRGETQYF.

This clonotype was seen more than once but under ten times. The chain couples TRBV11-2 to TRBJ2-1; D remains unclear. This CDR3 comprises 14 residues. Germline V CDR1 and CDR2: SGHAT, FQNNGV. The V and J ends lost 5 bases and 5 bases respectively, with 13 bases between them. CDR3 in amino acids: CASSRFPRDNEQFF. The CDR3 DNA follows: TGTGCCAGCAGCCGATTCCCACGGGACAATGAGCAGTTCTTC. Filled out from reference TRBV11-2 and TRBJ2-1, the complete variable domain reads EAGVAQSPRYKIIEKRQSVAFWCNPISGHATLYWYQQILGQGPKLLIQFQNNGVVDDSQLPKDRFSAERLKGVDSTLKIQPAKLEDSAVYLCASSRFPRDNEQFFGPGTRLTVL.

The rearrangement links TRBV28 to TRBJ2-5; the D gene is possibly TRBD2 (6 bases). Germline V CDR1 and CDR2: MDHEN, SYDVKM. The CDR3 sequence is 14 residues long. V was cut by 6 bases and J by 4 bases, with 15 bases left in between. DNA of the CDR3: TGTGCCAGCAGCACCGGCGGGGTTCGAGAGACCCAGTACTTC. Protein sequence: CASSTGGVRETQYF.

The V and J genes are TRBV9 and TRBJ2-3, with 8 bases aligning to TRBD2. Germline CDR1 SGDLS, CDR2 YYNGEE. After removal of 3 bases from V and 0 bases from J, the junction contained 9 bases not matched to a gene. The CDR3 runs to 17 residues. CDR3 residues: CASSGALAGGSTDTQYF. As DNA, the CDR3 is TGTGCCAGCAGCGGGGCTCTGGCGGGGGGTAGCACAGATACGCAGTATTTT.

This clonotype has only a few counts. The rearrangement links TRBV7-8 to TRBJ2-7; D is possibly TRBD1 (5 bases). V was clipped by 3 bases and J by 5 bases, with 14 bases between them. Germline assignment: CDR1 SGHVS and CDR2 FQNEAQ. This CDR3 region has 14 residues. The CDR3 DNA sequence: TGTGCCAGCAGCTTCAGGGATCTTAACGACGAGCAGTACTTC. Translated, it gives CASSFRDLNDEQYF. The full variable domain, in which reference TRBV7-8 and TRBJ2-7 provide the parts outside the CDR3, is GAGVSQSPRYKVAKRGQDVALRCDPISGHVSLFWYQQALGQGPEFLTYFQNEAQLDKSGLPSDRFFAERPEGSVSTLKIQRTQQEDSAVYLCASSFRDLNDEQYFGPGTRLTVT.

The table lists this clonotype with a few counts. The V gene is TRBV6-2 or TRBV6-3, the J gene TRBJ1-3; D unresolved. The CDR3 consists of 16 residues. CDR1 and CDR2 (germline): MNHEY, SVGEGT. Trimming took off 0 bases at V and 5 bases at J, with 14 bases between the two ends. The CDR3 here is CASSYSQDSYRNTIYF. CDR3 nucleotide sequence: TGTGCCAGCAGTTACTCCCAGGATTCCTACCGAAACACCATATATTTT.

A few counts support this clonotype. V usage is TRBV12-3 or TRBV12-4 and J usage is TRBJ2-7; a possible D gene is TRBD1 (5 bases). Between the trimmed V and J ends, which lost 2 bases and 2 bases, there was a span of 13 bases. This CDR3 comprises 15 residues. The CDR3 nucleotides are TGTGCCAGCAGTTTAATCCTGGGGCCAGCCTACGAGCAGTACTTC. Translation: CASSLILGPAYEQYF.

V and J are TRBV6-5 and TRBJ2-1; D possibly matches TRBD1 or TRBD2 (5 bases each). The V gene lost 5 bases and the J gene lost 3 bases, with 17 bases spanning the gap. Germline CDR1 is MNHEY and CDR2 is SVGAGI. The CDR3 length is 16 residues. Here the CDR3 reads CASSLDGTGGYNEQFF. CDR3 DNA sequence: TGTGCCAGCAGTCTCGATGGGACCGGCGGCTACAATGAGCAGTTCTTC.

This clonotype occurred once. This sequence joins TRBV5-1 and TRBJ1-3; the D gene is possibly TRBD1 (5 bases). V gave up 5 bases and J gave up 2 bases, with 11 bases separating them. The CDR3 length is 14 residues. CDR1 is SGHRS and CDR2 is YFSETQ in the germline V gene. The CDR3 DNA is TGCGCCAGCAGATACGGGACTCCTGGAAACACCATATATTTT. As protein: CASRYGTPGNTIYF.

J is TRBJ1-5 and V is TRBV4-2; D call uncertain. Trimming left V 0 bases short and J 7 bases short, with 10 bases between. CDR1 LGHNA and CDR2 YNFKEQ come from the germline V gene. The length of the CDR3 is 14 residues. The CDR3 bases are TGTGCCAGCAGCCAAGATTATGAAAGGCAGCCCCAGCATTTT. Amino acid sequence: CASSQDYERQPQHF.

The CDR3 DNA sequence: TGTGCCAGCAGCTTAGTGGGGGGACAGGGCCAAGAGACCCAGTACTTC. Translating it yields CASSLVGGQGQETQYF. The chain has TRBV7-2 and TRBJ2-5; 9 bases align to TRBD1. There are 16 residues in the CDR3. The trim removed 1 base at V and 1 base at J, leaving 4 bases unmatched. Looked up from germline, CDR1 is SGHTA and CDR2 is FQGNSA.

This clonotype has a handful of counts. V gene TRBV7-3 combines with J gene TRBJ2-7; D may match TRBD1 or TRBD2 (5 bases each). Trimming pared 0 bases from V and 4 bases from J, leaving 10 bases between. CDR1 and CDR2 from the germline V gene are SGHTA and FQGTGA. The CDR3 totals 14 residues. CDR3 in amino acids: CASSLTGERYEQYF. In DNA form, the CDR3 reads TGTGCCAGCAGCTTAACAGGGGAGAGATACGAGCAGTACTTC.

The chain couples TRBV30 to TRBJ2-5, with D perhaps matching TRBD1 or TRBD2 (5 bases each). The CDR3 is 17 amino acids. Trimming left V 2 bases short and J 0 bases short, with 19 bases between. Germline CDR1 GTSNPN, CDR2 SVGIG (reference sequence). The CDR3 DNA reads as TGTGCCTGGAGTTTCGGTTCCGTGGGGGTGGACCAAGAGACCCAGTACTTC. As protein: CAWSFGSVGVDQETQYF.

V and J are TRBV6-2 or TRBV6-3 and TRBJ2-1; TRBD1 might be the D (6 bases). In germline, CDR1 is MNHEY, CDR2 SVGEGT. The V end lost 1 base, the J end lost 9 bases, and 22 bases lay between the germline ends. This CDR3 contains 17 residues. The CDR3 protein is CASSYWGRGASDTEQFF. The CDR3 DNA reads as TGTGCCAGCAGTTACTGGGGCAGGGGAGCTTCGGACACTGAGCAGTTCTTC.

This chain links TRBV6-2 or TRBV6-3 with TRBJ2-3; D gene ambiguous. The CDR3 sequence is 13 residues long. Germline V gene data show CDR1 as MNHEY and CDR2 as SVGEGT. The V gene lost 7 bases and the J gene lost 2 bases, with 10 bases spanning the gap. The CDR3 DNA sequence: TGTGCCAGCATCGGCAGGAACACAGATACGCAGTATTTT. Translating gives CASIGRNTDTQYF.

This clonotype was recorded a few times. This chain joins TRBV25-1 and TRBJ2-3, with D possibly matching TRBD2 (7 bases). This CDR3 spans 15 amino acids. CDR1 MGHDK and CDR2 SYGVNS come from the germline V gene. V lost 3 bases, J lost 2 bases, and 12 bases lay in between. The CDR3 is CASSDYRGATDTQYF. In DNA form, the CDR3 reads TGTGCCAGCAGTGATTATCGGGGGGCCACAGATACGCAGTATTTT. Complete variable domain (other parts from reference TRBV25-1 and TRBJ2-3): EADIYQTPRYLVIGTGKKITLECSQTMGHDKMYWYQQDPGMELHLIHYSYGVNSTEKGDLSSESTVSRIRTEHFPLTLESARPSHTSQYLCASSDYRGATDTQYFGPGTRLTVL.

The chain employs TRBV27 and TRBJ2-6; the D is unclear. This CDR3 contains 14 residues. V was cut by 3 bases and J by 0 bases, with 3 bases left in between. Per the germline V gene, CDR1 is MNHEY and CDR2 is SMNVEV (reference sequence). The CDR3, as DNA: TGTGCCAGCAGTTTCGTCTCTGGGGCCAACGTCCTGACTTTC. Translating it yields CASSFVSGANVLTF.

This clonotype occurred a few times. V is TRBV18 and J is TRBJ2-7, with a tentative D call TRBD1 (6 bases). The germline V gene encodes CDR1 KGHSH and CDR2 LQKENI. V was clipped by 2 bases and J by 6 bases, with 14 bases between them. The CDR3 has 14 amino acids. The chain's CDR3 is CASSPNGQGSEQYF. Here the CDR3 DNA reads TGTGCCAGCTCACCAAACGGTCAGGGGAGCGAGCAGTACTTC.

The chain has TRBV20-1 and TRBJ1-1, with D hard to call. The V gene's germline CDR1 is DFQATT and CDR2 SNEGSKA (reference sequence). This CDR3 is built from 16 residues. V lost 0 bases to trimming and J lost 3 bases, with 17 bases between them. The CDR3 is CSARDLGRPGDTEAFF. The CDR3 bases are TGCAGTGCTAGAGATCTTGGGAGGCCCGGGGACACTGAAGCTTTCTTT.